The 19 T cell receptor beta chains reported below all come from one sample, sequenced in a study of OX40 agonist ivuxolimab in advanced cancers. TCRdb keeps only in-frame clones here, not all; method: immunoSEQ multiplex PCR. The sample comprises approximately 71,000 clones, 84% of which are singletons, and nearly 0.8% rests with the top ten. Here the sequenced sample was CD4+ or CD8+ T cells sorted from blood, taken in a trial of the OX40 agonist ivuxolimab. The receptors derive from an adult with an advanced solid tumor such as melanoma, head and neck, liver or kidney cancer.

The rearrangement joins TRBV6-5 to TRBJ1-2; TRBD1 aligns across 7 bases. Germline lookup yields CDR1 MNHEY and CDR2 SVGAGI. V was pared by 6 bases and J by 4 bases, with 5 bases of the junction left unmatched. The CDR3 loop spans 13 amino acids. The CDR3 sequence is CASRSGQTYGYTF. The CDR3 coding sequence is TGTGCCAGCAGATCGGGACAGACCTATGGCTACACCTTC.

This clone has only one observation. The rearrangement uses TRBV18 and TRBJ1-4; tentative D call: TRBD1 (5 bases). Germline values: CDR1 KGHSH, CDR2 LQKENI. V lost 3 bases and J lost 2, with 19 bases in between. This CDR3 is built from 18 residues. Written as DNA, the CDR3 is TGTGCCAGCTCACCGGCCACCGGGGGAGTTGGGACTAATGAAAAACTGTTTTTT. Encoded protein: CASSPATGGVGTNEKLFF.

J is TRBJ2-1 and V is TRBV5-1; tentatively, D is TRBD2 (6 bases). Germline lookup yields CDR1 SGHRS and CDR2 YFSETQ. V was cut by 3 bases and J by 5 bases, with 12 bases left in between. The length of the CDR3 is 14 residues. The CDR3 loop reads CASSSTSSDNEQFF. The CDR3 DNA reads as TGCGCCAGCAGCTCAACTAGCTCGGACAATGAGCAGTTCTTC.

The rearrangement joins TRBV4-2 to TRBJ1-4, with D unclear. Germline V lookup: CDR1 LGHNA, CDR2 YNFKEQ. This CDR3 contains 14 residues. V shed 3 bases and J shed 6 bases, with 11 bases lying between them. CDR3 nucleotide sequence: TGTGCCAGCAGCCACGATACACGGGATGAAAAACTGTTTTTT. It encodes CASSHDTRDEKLFF.

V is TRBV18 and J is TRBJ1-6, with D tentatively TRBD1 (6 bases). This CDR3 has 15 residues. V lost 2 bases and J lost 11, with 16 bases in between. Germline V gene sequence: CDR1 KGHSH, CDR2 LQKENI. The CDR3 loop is CASSPSTGSETPLHF. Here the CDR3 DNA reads TGTGCCAGCTCACCATCGACAGGTAGCGAGACACCCCTCCACTTT.

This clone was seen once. CDR3 bases: TGCGCCAGCAGCTCGGGACAGCTCTACGAGCAGTACTTC. Translation gives CASSSGQLYEQYF. This chain connects TRBV5-1 to TRBJ2-7; 7 nucleotides align to TRBD1. Germline-derived CDR1 and CDR2 are SGHRS and YFSETQ. The CDR3 extends over 13 amino acids. The V segment lost 3 bases and the J segment 3 bases; nucleotides outside the gene matches: 3.

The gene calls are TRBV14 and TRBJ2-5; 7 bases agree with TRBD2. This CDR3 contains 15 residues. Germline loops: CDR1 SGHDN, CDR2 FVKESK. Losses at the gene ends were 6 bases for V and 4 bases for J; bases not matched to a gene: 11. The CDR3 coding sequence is TGTGCCAGCAGTCCCGTGGGGGGGAGACGAGAGACCCAGTACTTC. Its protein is CASSPVGGRRETQYF.

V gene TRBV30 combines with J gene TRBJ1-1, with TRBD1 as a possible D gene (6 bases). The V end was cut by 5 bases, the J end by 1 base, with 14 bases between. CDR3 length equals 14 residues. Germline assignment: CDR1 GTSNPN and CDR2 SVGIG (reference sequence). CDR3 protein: CAWARGPWNTEAFF. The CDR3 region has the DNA TGTGCCTGGGCCCGGGGGCCTTGGAACACTGAAGCTTTCTTT.

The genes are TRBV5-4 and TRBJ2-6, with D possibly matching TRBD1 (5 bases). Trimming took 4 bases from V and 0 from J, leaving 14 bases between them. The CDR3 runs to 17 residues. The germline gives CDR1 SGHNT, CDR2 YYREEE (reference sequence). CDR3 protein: CASSLRRQSSGANVLTF. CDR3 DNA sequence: TGTGCCAGCAGCCTCCGTCGACAGAGCTCTGGGGCCAACGTCCTGACTTTC.

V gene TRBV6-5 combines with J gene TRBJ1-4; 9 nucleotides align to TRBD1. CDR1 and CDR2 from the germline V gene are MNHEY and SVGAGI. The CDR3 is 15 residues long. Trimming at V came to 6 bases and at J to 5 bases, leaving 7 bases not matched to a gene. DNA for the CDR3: TGTGCCAGCAGCCGAATGGACAGGGGAAATGAAAAACTGTTTTTT. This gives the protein CASSRMDRGNEKLFF.

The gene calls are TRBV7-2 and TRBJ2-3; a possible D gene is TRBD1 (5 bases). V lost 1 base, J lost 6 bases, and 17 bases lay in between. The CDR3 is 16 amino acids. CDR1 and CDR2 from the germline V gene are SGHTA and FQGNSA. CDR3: CASSLGTPEMSDTQYF. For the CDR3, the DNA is TGTGCCAGCAGCTTAGGGACACCCGAAATGTCGGATACGCAGTATTTT.

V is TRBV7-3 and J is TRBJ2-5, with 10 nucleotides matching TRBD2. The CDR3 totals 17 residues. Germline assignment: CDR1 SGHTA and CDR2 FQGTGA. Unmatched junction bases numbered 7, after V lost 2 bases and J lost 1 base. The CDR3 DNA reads TGTGCCAGCAGCTTACAGGGTAGCGGGAGGACCCAAGAGACCCAGTACTTC. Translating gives CASSLQGSGRTQETQYF.

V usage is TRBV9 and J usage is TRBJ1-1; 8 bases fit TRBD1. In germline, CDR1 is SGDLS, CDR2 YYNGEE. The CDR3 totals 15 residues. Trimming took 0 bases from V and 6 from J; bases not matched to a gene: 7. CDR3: CASSVEDRVVAEAFF. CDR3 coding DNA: TGTGCCAGCAGCGTAGAGGACAGGGTGGTAGCTGAAGCTTTCTTT.

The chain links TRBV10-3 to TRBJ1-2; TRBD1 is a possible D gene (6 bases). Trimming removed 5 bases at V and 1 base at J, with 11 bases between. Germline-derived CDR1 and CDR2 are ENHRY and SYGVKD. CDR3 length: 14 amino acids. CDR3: CAISKDRFNYGYTF. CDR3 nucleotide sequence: TGTGCCATCAGTAAAGACAGGTTTAACTATGGCTACACCTTC.

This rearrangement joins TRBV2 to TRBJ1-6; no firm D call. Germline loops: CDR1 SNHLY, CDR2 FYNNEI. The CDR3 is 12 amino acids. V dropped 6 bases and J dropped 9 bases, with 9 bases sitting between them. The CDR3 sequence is CASSRQGSPLHF. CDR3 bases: TGTGCCAGCAGCCGTCAAGGTTCACCCCTCCACTTT. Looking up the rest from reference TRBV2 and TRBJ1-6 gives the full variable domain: EPEVTQTPSHQVTQMGQEVILRCVPISNHLYFYWYRQILGQKVEFLVSFYNNEISEKSEIFDDQFSVERPDGSNFTLKIRSTKLEDSAMYFCASSRQGSPLHFGNGTRLTVT.

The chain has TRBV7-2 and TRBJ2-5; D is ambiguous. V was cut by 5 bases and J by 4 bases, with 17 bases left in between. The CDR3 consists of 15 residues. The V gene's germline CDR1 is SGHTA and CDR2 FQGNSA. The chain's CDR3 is CASSKSASQPETQYF. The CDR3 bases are TGTGCCAGCAGCAAAAGCGCGTCCCAACCAGAGACCCAGTACTTC.

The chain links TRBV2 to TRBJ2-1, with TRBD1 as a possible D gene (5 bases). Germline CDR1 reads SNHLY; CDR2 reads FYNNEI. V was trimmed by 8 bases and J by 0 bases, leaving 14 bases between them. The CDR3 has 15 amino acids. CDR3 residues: CASSPRTYSYNEQFF. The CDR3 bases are TGTGCCAGCTCGCCGCGGACATACTCCTACAATGAGCAGTTCTTC.

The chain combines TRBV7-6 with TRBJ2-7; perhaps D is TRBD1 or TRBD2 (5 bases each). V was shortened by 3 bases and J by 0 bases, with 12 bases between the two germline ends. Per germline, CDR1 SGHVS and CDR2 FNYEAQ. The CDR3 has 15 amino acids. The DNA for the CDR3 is TGTGCCAGCAGCTTGAGGGGAACTCCCTCCTACGAGCAGTACTTC. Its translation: CASSLRGTPSYEQYF.

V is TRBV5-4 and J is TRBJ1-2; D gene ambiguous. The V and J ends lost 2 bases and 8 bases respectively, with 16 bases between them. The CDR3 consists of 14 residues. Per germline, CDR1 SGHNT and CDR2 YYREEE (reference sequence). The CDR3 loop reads CASSFRFEGGGYTF. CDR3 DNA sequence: TGTGCCAGCAGCTTCCGCTTCGAGGGAGGGGGCTACACCTTC.